Included here is one T cell receptor (beta chain) sequence, with context. Trimming left V 3 bases short and J 2 bases short, with 7 bases between. Germline V CDR1 and CDR2: SNHLY, FYNNEI. The CDR3 totals 13 residues. The table came from immunoSEQ multiplex PCR; TCRdb's copy has only in-frame clones and leaves some out. The table lists roughly 42,000 clones, roughly two thirds of them singletons. This sample is drawn from a study of cytotoxic CD8 clonotypes in ibrutinib-treated CLL. Background on the study: Response specimens were obtained following a median treatment duration of about twelve months, with a range of 6 to 36.

The gene calls are TRBV2 and TRBJ1-2; D call uncertain. Specimen: PBMCs, collected at disease progression, from a patient treated with ibrutinib. The sequence was obtained from a human donor with chronic lymphocytic leukemia. The CDR3 nucleotides are TGTGCCAGCAGTGAGATGACCAACTATGGCTACACCTTC. This codes for CASSEMTNYGYTF.